These T cell receptor beta chains were read from a single sample in a study of blood T cell repertoires in COVID-19. Profiling relied on immunoSEQ multiplex PCR, and the TCRdb table lists in-frame clones only, not all of them. This table holds about 210,000 clones, roughly nine tenths found once. The sequencing sample was made of PBMCs or T cells enriched from blood (not recorded which). These receptors were obtained from a woman in her thirties or forties in a cohort exposed to, infected with or recovered from COVID-19 (not recorded which). Each CDR3 is given with its conserved first and last residue. Each record gives: D gene, V gene, J gene, clone size, CDR3 protein, CDR3 DNA. The D gene is left open where the match is weak. The size field is filled for only some rows; it gives once, few, many or a size class.

-	TRBV19	TRBJ2-7	-	CASSISLATSYEQYF	TGTGCCAGTAGTATAAGCCTAGCGACCTCCTACGAGCAGTACTTC
TRBD2	TRBV5-1	TRBJ2-7	-	CASSGLTSGRALSYEQYF	TGCGCCAGCAGCGGACTGACTAGCGGGAGGGCCCTCTCCTACGAGCAGTACTTC
TRBD1	TRBV29-1	TRBJ1-2	-	CSVTGGLPPDGYTF	TGCAGCGTTACAGGGGGCCTCCCCCCCGATGGCTACACCTTC
-	TRBV4-1	TRBJ1-1	-	CASSQDPTATLKMNTEAFF	TGCGCCAGCAGCCAAGATCCTACCGCTACCCTAAAAATGAACACTGAAGCTTTCTTT
-	TRBV5-4	TRBJ1-1	-	CASSLAGLRIEAFF	TGTGCCAGCAGCTTGGCCGGCTTGCGGATTGAAGCTTTCTTT
TRBD1	TRBV2	TRBJ2-5	-	CASSVETGEETQYF	TGTGCCAGCAGTGTAGAAACAGGGGAAGAGACCCAGTACTTC
-	TRBV6-5	TRBJ1-4	medium-sized	CASRGLNEKLFF	TGTGCCAGCAGGGGCCTTAATGAAAAACTGTTTTTT
-	TRBV29-1	TRBJ2-5	-	CSVERQRQETQYF	TGCAGCGTTGAGCGGCAGCGTCAAGAGACCCAGTACTTC
-	TRBV2	TRBJ2-6	-	CASSLNPPPSAGANVLTF	TGTGCCAGCAGCCTCAATCCCCCACCCAGTGCTGGGGCCAACGTCCTGACTTTC
TRBD1	TRBV7-8	TRBJ1-4	-	CASSISRDRAETNEKLFF	TGTGCCAGCAGCATCAGCCGAGACAGGGCGGAAACTAATGAAAAACTGTTTTTT
-	TRBV25-1	TRBJ2-5	-	CASSAWGDQETQYF	TGTGCCAGCAGTGCCTGGGGCGATCAAGAGACCCAGTACTTC
TRBD2	TRBV11-3	TRBJ2-1	few	CASSFRGLAANEQFF	TGTGCCAGCAGCTTTAGAGGGCTAGCGGCCAATGAGCAGTTCTTC
TRBD2	TRBV4-2	TRBJ2-7	-	CASSQESGVYYEQYF	TGTGCCAGCAGCCAAGAAAGCGGGGTATACTACGAGCAGTACTTC
TRBD2	TRBV6-1	TRBJ2-7	few	CASSERAGGYEQYF	TGTGCCAGCAGTGAACGAGCGGGAGGCTACGAGCAGTACTTC
-	TRBV11-2	TRBJ1-1	once	CASRTVNTEAFF	TGTGCCAGTAGGACTGTGAACACTGAAGCTTTCTTT
TRBD1	TRBV5-4	TRBJ1-4	-	CASSLMTGGSEKLFF	TGTGCCAGCAGCTTGATGACAGGGGGAAGTGAAAAACTGTTTTTT
TRBD1	TRBV7-9	TRBJ2-7	-	CASSFTGATYEQYF	TGTGCCAGCAGCTTTACAGGGGCCACCTACGAGCAGTACTTC
-	TRBV6-5	TRBJ1-5	-	CASTEPAAGNQPQHF	TGTGCCAGCACCGAACCCGCCGCGGGCAATCAGCCCCAGCATTTT
TRBD1	TRBV5-8	TRBJ1-3	-	CASRKGQGIFNSGNTIYF	TGTGCCAGCAGGAAGGGACAGGGAATATTCAACTCTGGAAACACCATATATTTT
-	TRBV24-1	TRBJ2-2	-	CATSDFLQFANTGELFF	TGTGCCACCAGTGATTTTCTTCAGTTCGCGAACACCGGGGAGCTGTTTTTT
-	TRBV28	TRBJ1-1	-	CASSPWGGVTEAFF	TGTGCCAGCAGTCCCTGGGGGGGGGTCACTGAAGCTTTCTTT
-	TRBV5-4	TRBJ1-2	-	CASSLGKGGNYGYTF	TGTGCCAGCAGCTTGGGGAAGGGCGGGAACTATGGCTACACCTTC
TRBD1	TRBV29-1	TRBJ1-1	once	CSVEGGATEAFF	TGCAGCGTAGAAGGGGGCGCGACTGAAGCTTTCTTT
-	TRBV15	TRBJ1-5	-	CATSQEARTHQPQHF	TGTGCCACCAGTCAAGAGGCCAGGACTCATCAGCCCCAGCATTTT
TRBD1	TRBV6-5	TRBJ2-7	few	CASSPKQGFEQYF	TGTGCCAGCAGCCCCAAACAGGGGTTCGAGCAGTACTTC
-	TRBV12-3/TRBV12-4	TRBJ1-1	few	CASSFDRWTEAFF	TGTGCCAGCAGTTTCGACAGGTGGACTGAAGCTTTCTTT
-	TRBV19	TRBJ2-3	-	CASSPREPSRADTQYF	TGTGCCAGTAGTCCCCGGGAGCCCTCCCGGGCAGATACGCAGTATTTT
TRBD1	TRBV2	TRBJ1-2	-	CASSGQGERACYTF	TGTGCCAGCAGTGGACAGGGGGAGAGAGCATGCTACACCTTC
-	TRBV6-5	TRBJ2-1	-	CASSLSGVNNEQFF	TGTGCCAGCAGTTTATCTGGAGTGAACAATGAGCAGTTCTTC
-	TRBV4-3	TRBJ2-4	once	CASSLGRMAKNIQYF	TGCGCCAGCAGCCTCGGGAGAATGGCCAAAAACATTCAGTACTTC
TRBD2	TRBV7-2	TRBJ2-7	-	CASSLWVSGAYEQYF	TGTGCCAGCAGCTTATGGGTTAGCGGGGCTTACGAGCAGTACTTC
-	TRBV27	TRBJ2-7	-	CASSLLASYEQYF	TGTGCCAGCAGTTTACTGGCCTCCTACGAGCAGTACTTC
-	TRBV6-1	TRBJ1-2	-	CASSEGTYFYGYTF	TGTGCCAGCAGTGAAGGGACATACTTCTATGGCTACACCTTC
-	TRBV14	TRBJ1-6	once	CASSPDSYNSPLHF	TGTGCCAGCAGCCCAGACAGTTATAATTCACCCCTCCACTTT
-	TRBV28	TRBJ1-2	-	CASSGTFYGYTF	TGTGCCAGCAGCGGGACATTTTATGGCTACACCTTC
TRBD1	TRBV19	TRBJ1-4	-	CASSRGQGARKGNEKLFF	TGTGCCAGTAGCCGGGGACAGGGGGCGCGAAAGGGTAATGAAAAACTGTTTTTT
-	TRBV7-8	TRBJ1-1	once	CASSQFRLTEAFF	TGTGCCAGCAGCCAATTTCGGTTAACTGAAGCTTTCTTT
-	TRBV7-2	TRBJ1-6	-	CASSLAGGSPLHF	TGTGCCAGCAGCTTAGCCGGGGGTTCACCCCTCCACTTT
-	TRBV7-9	TRBJ2-1	-	CASSLKLAGDHNEQFF	TGTGCCAGCAGCTTAAAACTAGCAGGTGACCACAATGAGCAGTTCTTC
TRBD1	TRBV19	TRBJ1-2	-	CASSPTGVDGYTF	TGTGCCAGTAGCCCGACAGGGGTGGATGGCTACACCTTC
TRBD1	TRBV19	TRBJ1-1	once	CASGMTGVWEAFF	TGTGCCAGTGGGATGACAGGGGTCTGGGAAGCTTTCTTT
-	TRBV2	TRBJ1-1	-	CASSDWGLSQGSTEAFF	TGTGCCAGCAGTGACTGGGGCCTCAGCCAGGGGAGCACTGAAGCTTTCTTT
TRBD2	TRBV27	TRBJ2-7	-	CASSRTSGYEQYF	TGTGCCAGCAGTCGTACTAGCGGCTACGAGCAGTACTTC
TRBD1	TRBV24-1	TRBJ1-5	-	CATSDGQEIEPQHF	TGTGCCACCAGTGATGGACAGGAGATTGAACCCCAGCATTTT